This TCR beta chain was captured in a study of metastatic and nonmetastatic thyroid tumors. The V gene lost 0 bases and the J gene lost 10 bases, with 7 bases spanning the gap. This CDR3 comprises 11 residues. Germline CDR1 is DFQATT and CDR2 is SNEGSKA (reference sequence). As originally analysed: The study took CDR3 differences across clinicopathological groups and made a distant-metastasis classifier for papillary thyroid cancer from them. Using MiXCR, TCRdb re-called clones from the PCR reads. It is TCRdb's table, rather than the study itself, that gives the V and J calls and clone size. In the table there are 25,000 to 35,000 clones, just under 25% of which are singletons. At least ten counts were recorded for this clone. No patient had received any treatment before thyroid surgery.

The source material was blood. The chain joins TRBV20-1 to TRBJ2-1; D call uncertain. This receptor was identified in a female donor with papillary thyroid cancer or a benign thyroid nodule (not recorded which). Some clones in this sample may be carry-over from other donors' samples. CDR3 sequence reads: CSARDGREQFF. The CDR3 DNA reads TGCAGTGCTAGAGATGGAAGGGAGCAGTTCTTC.